This T cell receptor beta chain is from a study of blood T cell repertoires in COVID-19. Here immunoSEQ multiplex PCR was the method, and the copy in TCRdb shows in-frame clones only, minus some. The sample lists 150,000 to 200,000 clones; about 81% were seen once. The V and J ends lost 5 bases and 2 bases, in that order; junction bases with no gene match: 14. The V gene's germline CDR1 is GTSNPN and CDR2 SVGIG (reference sequence). This CDR3 spans 17 amino acids. The clonotype was recovered from a woman aged 55 to 70 with COVID-19, enrolled during active disease. This chain connects TRBV30 to TRBJ1-4, with 7 bases matching TRBD1. Sequencing used peripheral blood. CDR3 amino acids: CAWASGQRISTNEKLFF. In DNA form, the CDR3 reads TGTGCCTGGGCTTCGGGACAGAGGATCTCCACTAATGAAAAACTGTTTTTT.